What follows are 27 T cell receptor beta chains derived from one specimen sequenced in a study of CD8 T cells in ankylosing spondylitis. Each CDR3 protein gets one entry after TCRdb re-called the 5' RACE reads with MiXCR. This table holds around 340,000 distinct CDR3 sequences, more than 20% found once. The source material was blood, either unsorted or a sorted T cell fraction (not recorded which). These TCRs come from a male donor with ankylosing spondylitis or in good health (not recorded which).

The chain uses TRBV2 and TRBJ2-1; 11 bases fit TRBD2. J gave up 9 bases and V 1 base, and 5 bases lay outside the gene matches. Germline-derived CDR1 and CDR2 are SNHLY and FYNNEI. The CDR3 sequence is 15 residues long. The CDR3 nucleotides read TGTGCCAGCAGTGAAGTAGGACTAGCGGGTGGTGAGCAGTTCTTC. It translates to CASSEVGLAGGEQFF.

This clonotype was observed a few times. This chain connects TRBV13 to TRBJ1-1, with D uncertain. The CDR3 has 13 residues. Per germline, CDR1 PRHDT and CDR2 FYEKMQ (reference sequence). The V and J ends lost 4 bases and 2 bases respectively, with 8 bases between them. The CDR3 sequence is CASSYQTNTEAFF. CDR3 coding DNA: TGTGCCAGCAGCTATCAAACCAACACTGAAGCTTTCTTT.

This clonotype was seen a handful of times. The chain recombines TRBV18 with TRBJ2-7; D gene uncertain. V was cut by 6 bases and J by 5 bases, with 8 bases left in between. Germline V gene data show CDR1 as KGHSH and CDR2 as LQKENI. The CDR3 runs to 11 residues. CDR3 region: CASSWENEQYF. In DNA, the CDR3 is TGTGCCAGCTCTTGGGAAAACGAGCAGTACTTC.

This clonotype was seen only a few times. This sequence joins TRBV27 and TRBJ2-1, with 10 bases aligning to TRBD2. The CDR3 loop spans 14 amino acids. Trimming took 6 bases from V and 6 from J; bases not matched to a gene: 5. The V gene's germline CDR1 is MNHEY and CDR2 SMNVEV (reference sequence). The CDR3 coding sequence is TGTGCCAGCAGCTTTAGCGGGGGGTTCAATGAGCAGTTCTTC. Its translation is CASSFSGGFNEQFF.

The V and J genes are TRBV6-6 and TRBJ2-2; D unclear. Looked up from germline, CDR1 is MNHNY and CDR2 is SVGAGI (reference sequence). The length of the CDR3 is 11 residues. Trimming took 0 bases from V and 9 from J, leaving 2 bases between them. The CDR3 DNA follows: TGTGCCAGCAGTTACTCAAGGGAGCTGTTTTTT. This encodes CASSYSRELFF.

There are a few counts of this clonotype. This chain connects TRBV27 to TRBJ2-1, with D unclear. CDR1 is MNHEY and CDR2 is SMNVEV in the germline V gene (reference sequence). CDR3 size: 16 residues. Trimming removed 0 bases from V and 8 bases from J, with 17 bases in between. CDR3: CASSLSPSVGFDEQFF. The CDR3 region has the DNA TGTGCCAGCAGTTTATCGCCTTCGGTGGGGTTCGATGAGCAGTTCTTC.

This rearrangement joins TRBV2 to TRBJ2-1; 10 bases line up with TRBD1. Germline lookup yields CDR1 SNHLY and CDR2 FYNNEI. With 6 bases clipped from V and 3 bases from J, the junction kept 11 bases outside the gene matches. The CDR3 runs 17 residues. CDR3: CASRNRGQGFGYNEQFF. CDR3 in DNA: TGTGCCAGCAGAAACAGGGGACAGGGGTTCGGCTACAATGAGCAGTTCTTC.

This clonotype was counted many times. The rearrangement links TRBV29-1 to TRBJ2-1; D may be TRBD2 (5 bases). The CDR3 is 14 amino acids. Germline V CDR1 and CDR2: SQVTM, ANQGSEA. V was trimmed by 7 bases and J by 0 bases, leaving 13 bases between them. CDR3 region: CSAVMEVSYNEQFF. CDR3 coding DNA: TGCAGCGCCGTCATGGAGGTCTCCTACAATGAGCAGTTCTTC.

This clonotype was seen more than once but under ten times. The chain has TRBV12-3 or TRBV12-4 and TRBJ1-1; 7 bases agree with TRBD1. Trimming removed 6 bases from V and 7 bases from J; junction bases left unmatched: 8. This CDR3 comprises 13 residues. In DNA form, the CDR3 reads TGTGCCAGCAGAGTCGGGACAGCAGTTGAAGCTTTCTTT. Its translation: CASRVGTAVEAFF.

V is TRBV12-3 or TRBV12-4 and J is TRBJ2-5; tentatively, D is TRBD1 or TRBD2 (5 bases each). V was trimmed by 5 bases and J by 5 bases, leaving 15 bases between them. The CDR3 is 14 residues long. The CDR3 is CASSPLRREETQYF. CDR3 nucleotide sequence: TGTGCCAGCAGTCCCCTCCGCAGGGAGGAGACCCAGTACTTC.

This clonotype was seen only a few times. V is TRBV4-1 and J is TRBJ2-5; no clear D. The CDR3 consists of 13 residues. V lost 3 bases, J lost 3 bases, and 8 bases lay in between. The germline V gene has CDR1 MGHRA and CDR2 YSYEKL. CDR3 region: CASSHIMEETQYF. DNA for the CDR3: TGCGCCAGCAGCCACATAATGGAAGAGACCCAGTACTTC.

This clonotype was picked up a small number of times. This chain joins TRBV29-1 and TRBJ1-1; no definite D call. The CDR3 runs 12 residues. The V gene's germline CDR1 is SQVTM and CDR2 ANQGSEA. The V end lost 1 base, the J end lost 3 bases, and 6 bases lay between the germline ends. CDR3 DNA: TGCAGCGTTGAAGCCCGGGACACTGAAGCTTTCTTT. It encodes CSVEARDTEAFF.

The chain recombines TRBV5-5 with TRBJ2-1; tentatively, D is TRBD1 (5 bases). The germline V gene encodes CDR1 SGHKS and CDR2 YYEKEE (reference sequence). The germline V and J ends were trimmed by 2 bases and 10 bases, with 10 bases remaining between them. There are 12 residues in the CDR3. CDR3 DNA: TGTGCCAGCAGCTTTGGGGCGCCCGAGCAGTTCTTC. Encoded protein: CASSFGAPEQFF.

V is TRBV11-2 and J is TRBJ2-1; TRBD1 might be the D (5 bases). The germline V and J ends were trimmed by 5 bases and 3 bases, with 11 bases remaining between them. The CDR3 spans 14 residues. Germline V CDR1 and CDR2: SGHAT, FQNNGV. The CDR3 nucleotides read TGTGCCAGCAGCCCGGACATGATCTACAATGAGCAGTTCTTC. As protein: CASSPDMIYNEQFF.

This clonotype was seen once. The rearrangement uses TRBV7-9 and TRBJ2-7, with D perhaps TRBD2 (6 bases). CDR1 SEHNR and CDR2 FQNEAQ come from the germline V gene (reference sequence). Between the trimmed V and J ends, which lost 0 bases and 0 bases, there was a span of 15 bases. This CDR3 has 17 amino acids. The CDR3 here is CASSLAIGGTSSYEQYF. The CDR3 bases are TGTGCCAGCAGCTTAGCCATCGGCGGGACCAGCTCCTACGAGCAGTACTTC.

This clonotype has only a few counts. The chain combines TRBV29-1 with TRBJ1-3; unclear D gene. Trimming took off 4 bases at V and 0 bases at J, with 13 bases between the two ends. This CDR3 is built from 15 residues. Germline CDR1 and CDR2: SQVTM and ANQGSEA. DNA of the CDR3: TGCAGCGTTGTTTTTATGGACTTCTCTGGAAACACCATATATTTT. It codes for CSVVFMDFSGNTIYF. Variable domain in full (rest from reference TRBV29-1 and TRBJ1-3): SAVISQKPSRDICQRGTSLTIQCQVDSQVTMMFWYRQQPGQSLTLIATANQGSEATYESGFVIDKFPISRPNLTFSTLTVSNMSPEDSSIYLCSVVFMDFSGNTIYFGEGSWLTVV.

The chain has TRBV12-3 or TRBV12-4 and TRBJ2-2; the D gene is possibly TRBD2 (5 bases). This CDR3 comprises 14 residues. The V gene lost 3 bases and the J gene lost 4 bases, with 9 bases spanning the gap. The CDR3 loop reads CASSFTGFTGELFF. As DNA, the CDR3 is TGTGCCAGCAGTTTTACGGGGTTCACCGGGGAGCTGTTTTTT.

This clonotype appeared many times. The chain joins TRBV25-1 to TRBJ1-5; the D gene is possibly TRBD1 (6 bases). Germline CDR1 MGHDK, CDR2 SYGVNS. The CDR3 sequence is 15 residues long. The V and J ends lost 6 bases and 4 bases respectively, with 16 bases between them. This CDR3 is CASSPRGLGNQPQHF. The CDR3 bases are TGTGCCAGCAGCCCCAGGGGACTGGGAAATCAGCCCCAGCATTTT.

The V gene is TRBV5-6, the J gene TRBJ2-1; D remains unclear. Germline V gene sequence: CDR1 SGHDT, CDR2 YYEEEE. V was trimmed by 4 bases and J by 2 bases, leaving 4 bases between them. The CDR3 is 12 amino acids. For the CDR3, the DNA is TGTGCCAGCAGCGTTACCTACAATGAGCAGTTCTTC. Translation gives CASSVTYNEQFF.

This clonotype was detected a few times. V usage is TRBV2 and J usage is TRBJ1-6; 7 nucleotides match TRBD1. Germline lookup yields CDR1 SNHLY and CDR2 FYNNEI. The CDR3 is 15 residues long. After removal of 10 bases from V and 5 bases from J, the junction contained 11 bases not matched to a gene. CDR3 in amino acids: CATAALTGNNSPLHF. As DNA, the CDR3 is TGTGCCACCGCAGCATTGACAGGGAATAATTCACCCCTCCACTTT. Filled out from reference TRBV2 and TRBJ1-6, the complete variable domain reads EPEVTQTPSHQVTQMGQEVILRCVPISNHLYFYWYRQILGQKVEFLVSFYNNEISEKSEIFDDQFSVERPDGSNFTLKIRSTKLEDSAMYFCATAALTGNNSPLHFGNGTRLTVT.

V and J are TRBV5-1 and TRBJ2-1; TRBD2 might be the D (6 bases). The CDR3 runs 14 residues. Germline V CDR1 and CDR2: SGHRS, YFSETQ. The V and J ends lost 1 base and 6 bases respectively, with 11 bases between them. Here the CDR3 reads CASSLIVGSNEQFF. The CDR3 DNA reads TGCGCCAGCAGCTTGATCGTCGGGAGCAATGAGCAGTTCTTC.

DNA of the CDR3: TGTGCCAGCAGGATTAGAGGGGATGAGCAGTTCTTC. It encodes CASRIRGDEQFF. The chain links TRBV2 to TRBJ2-1; either TRBD1 or TRBD2 may supply D (5 bases each). The germline V gene has CDR1 SNHLY and CDR2 FYNNEI. Trimming stripped 6 bases from V and 8 bases from J, with 11 bases between. The CDR3 totals 12 residues.

The rearrangement links TRBV10-3 to TRBJ2-7, with TRBD2 as a possible D gene (6 bases). Germline values: CDR1 ENHRY, CDR2 SYGVKD. The V end lost 10 bases, the J end lost 1 base, and 14 bases lay between the germline ends. The CDR3 spans 13 residues. In DNA form, the CDR3 reads TGTGCCAGCCTGGCCGGGGGATCCTACGAGCAGTACTTC. It translates to CASLAGGSYEQYF.

This clonotype was observed a handful of times. This chain joins TRBV7-9 and TRBJ1-2; D not resolved. Trimming stripped 4 bases from V and 1 base from J, with 10 bases between. The germline gives CDR1 SEHNR, CDR2 FQNEAQ (reference sequence). The CDR3 sequence is 14 residues long. CDR3 DNA sequence: TGTGCCAGCAGCTACGTCGGATTTAACTATGGCTACACCTTC. The encoded protein is CASSYVGFNYGYTF.

This clonotype was seen a few times. The chain uses TRBV30 and TRBJ2-7, with D perhaps TRBD2 (5 bases). The CDR3 runs to 16 residues. Trimming pared 0 bases from V and 4 bases from J, leaving 19 bases between. Germline CDR1 GTSNPN, CDR2 SVGIG (reference sequence). CDR3 sequence: CAWSVTLDGVGYEQYF. CDR3 bases: TGTGCCTGGAGTGTGACCCTCGACGGGGTGGGGTACGAGCAGTACTTC.

The sample holds a few counts of this clonotype. The chain links TRBV12-3 or TRBV12-4 to TRBJ2-3; 10 nucleotides match TRBD2. Trimming cost V 7 bases and J 6 bases; bases outside gene matches: 7. The CDR3 loop spans 14 amino acids. CDR3 nucleotide sequence: TGTGCCAGCACCAGAGGACTAGCGGCGGATACGCAGTATTTT. Amino acids: CASTRGLAADTQYF.

The chain combines TRBV11-2 with TRBJ2-3; 8 positions match TRBD1. The CDR3 runs to 14 residues. Germline values: CDR1 SGHAT, CDR2 FQNNGV. V lost 5 bases, J lost 9 bases, and 10 bases stayed unmatched. This CDR3 reads CASSPRDRPWTQYF. In DNA form, the CDR3 reads TGTGCCAGCAGCCCCCGGGACAGGCCATGGACGCAGTATTTT.